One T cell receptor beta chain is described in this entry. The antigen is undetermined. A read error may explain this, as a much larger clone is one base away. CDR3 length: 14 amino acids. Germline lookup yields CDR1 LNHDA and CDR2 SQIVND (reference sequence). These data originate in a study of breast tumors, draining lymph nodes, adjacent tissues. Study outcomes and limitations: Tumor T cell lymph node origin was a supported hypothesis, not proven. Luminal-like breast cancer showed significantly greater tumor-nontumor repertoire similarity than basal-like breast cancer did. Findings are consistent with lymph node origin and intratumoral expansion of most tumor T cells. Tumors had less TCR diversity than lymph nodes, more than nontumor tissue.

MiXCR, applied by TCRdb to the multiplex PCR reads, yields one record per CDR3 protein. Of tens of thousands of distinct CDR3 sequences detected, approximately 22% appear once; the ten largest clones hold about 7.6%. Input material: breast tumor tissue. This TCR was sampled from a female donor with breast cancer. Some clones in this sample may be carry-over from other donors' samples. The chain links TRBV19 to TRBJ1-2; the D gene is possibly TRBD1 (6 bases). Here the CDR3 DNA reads TGTGCCAGTGGTATCCCCCGAGGGGGGCGAGGCTACACCTTC. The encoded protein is CASGIPRGGRGYTF.